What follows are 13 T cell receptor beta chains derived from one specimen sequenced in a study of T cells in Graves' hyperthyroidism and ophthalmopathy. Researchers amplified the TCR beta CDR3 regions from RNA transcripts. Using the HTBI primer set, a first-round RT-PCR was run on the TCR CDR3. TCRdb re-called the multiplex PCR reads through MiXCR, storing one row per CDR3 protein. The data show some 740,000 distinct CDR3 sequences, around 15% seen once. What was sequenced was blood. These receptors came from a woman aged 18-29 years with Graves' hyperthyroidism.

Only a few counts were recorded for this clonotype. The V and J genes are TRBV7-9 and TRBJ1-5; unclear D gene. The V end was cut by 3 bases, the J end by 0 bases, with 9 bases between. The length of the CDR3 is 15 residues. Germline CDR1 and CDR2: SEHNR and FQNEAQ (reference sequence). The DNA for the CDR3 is TGTGCCAGCAGCTTTAGCGCACATAGCAATCAGCCCCAGCATTTT. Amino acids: CASSFSAHSNQPQHF.

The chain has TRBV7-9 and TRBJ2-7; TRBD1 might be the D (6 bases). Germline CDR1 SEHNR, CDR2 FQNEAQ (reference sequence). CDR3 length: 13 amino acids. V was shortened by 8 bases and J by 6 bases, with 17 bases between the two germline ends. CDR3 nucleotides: TGTGCCAGCCGACTTACAGGGCCTAGCGAGCAGTACTTC. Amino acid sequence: CASRLTGPSEQYF.

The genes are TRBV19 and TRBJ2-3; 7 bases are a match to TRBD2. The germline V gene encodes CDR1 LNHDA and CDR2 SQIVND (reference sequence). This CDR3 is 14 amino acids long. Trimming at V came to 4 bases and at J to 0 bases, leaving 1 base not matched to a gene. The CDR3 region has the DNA TGTGCCAGTAGTACGACTAGCAGCACAGATACGCAGTATTTT. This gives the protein CASSTTSSTDTQYF.

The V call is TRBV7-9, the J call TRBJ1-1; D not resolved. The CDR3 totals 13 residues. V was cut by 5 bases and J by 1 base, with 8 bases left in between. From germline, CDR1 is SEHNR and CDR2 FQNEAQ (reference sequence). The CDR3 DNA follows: TGTGCCAGCAGCCCCATGTGGAACACTGAAGCTTTCTTT. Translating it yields CASSPMWNTEAFF. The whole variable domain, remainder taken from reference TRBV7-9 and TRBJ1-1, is DTGVSQNPRHKITKRGQNVTFRCDPISEHNRLYWYRQTLGQGPEFLTYFQNEAQLEKSRLLSDRFSAERPKGSFSTLEIQRTEQGDSAMYLCASSPMWNTEAFFGQGTRLTVV.

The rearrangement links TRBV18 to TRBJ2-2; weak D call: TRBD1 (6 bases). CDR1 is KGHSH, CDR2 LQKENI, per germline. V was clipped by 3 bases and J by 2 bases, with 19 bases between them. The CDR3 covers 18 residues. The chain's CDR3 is CASSPTVATGRNTGELFF. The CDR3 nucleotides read TGTGCCAGCTCACCGACAGTCGCGACAGGCAGAAACACCGGGGAGCTGTTTTTT.

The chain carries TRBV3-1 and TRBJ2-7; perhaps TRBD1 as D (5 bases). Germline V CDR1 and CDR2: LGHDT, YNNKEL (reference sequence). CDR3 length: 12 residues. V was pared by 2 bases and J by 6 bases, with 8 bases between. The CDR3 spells CASSQTGIEQYF. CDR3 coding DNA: TGTGCCAGCAGCCAAACAGGCATCGAGCAGTACTTC.

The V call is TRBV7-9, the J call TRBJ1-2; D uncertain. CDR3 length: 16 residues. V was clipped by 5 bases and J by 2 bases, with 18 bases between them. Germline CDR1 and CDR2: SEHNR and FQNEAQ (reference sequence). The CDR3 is CASSEVVGQTNYGYTF. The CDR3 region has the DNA TGTGCCAGCAGCGAAGTGGTGGGCCAGACCAACTATGGCTACACCTTC.

CDR3 coding DNA: TGTGCCAGCTCACTCACCGGGCTAGCGGGAGAAATCTACAATGAGCAGTTCTTC. This translates into CASSLTGLAGEIYNEQFF. The gene calls are TRBV18 and TRBJ2-1; TRBD2 matches at 10 bases. The CDR3 is 18 amino acids. Germline CDR1 is KGHSH and CDR2 is LQKENI. Losses at the gene ends were 4 bases for V and 3 bases for J; bases not matched to a gene: 12.

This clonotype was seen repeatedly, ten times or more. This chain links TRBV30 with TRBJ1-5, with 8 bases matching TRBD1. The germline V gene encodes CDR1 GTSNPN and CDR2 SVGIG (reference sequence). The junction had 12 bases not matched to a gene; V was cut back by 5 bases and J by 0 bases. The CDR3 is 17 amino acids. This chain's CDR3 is CAWSSTGALYSNQPQHF. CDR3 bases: TGTGCCTGGTCTTCGACAGGGGCCCTTTATAGCAATCAGCCCCAGCATTTT.

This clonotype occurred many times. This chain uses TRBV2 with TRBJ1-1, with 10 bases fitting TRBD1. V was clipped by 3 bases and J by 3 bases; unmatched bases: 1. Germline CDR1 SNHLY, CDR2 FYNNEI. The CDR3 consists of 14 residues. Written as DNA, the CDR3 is TGTGCCAGCAGTGACGGACAGGGGGACACTGAAGCTTTCTTT. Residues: CASSDGQGDTEAFF.

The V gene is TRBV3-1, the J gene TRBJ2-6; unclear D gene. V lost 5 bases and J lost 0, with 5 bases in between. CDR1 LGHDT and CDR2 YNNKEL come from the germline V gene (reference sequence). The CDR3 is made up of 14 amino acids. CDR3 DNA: TGTGCCAGCAGCGAACTCTCTGGGGCCAACGTCCTGACTTTC. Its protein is CASSELSGANVLTF.

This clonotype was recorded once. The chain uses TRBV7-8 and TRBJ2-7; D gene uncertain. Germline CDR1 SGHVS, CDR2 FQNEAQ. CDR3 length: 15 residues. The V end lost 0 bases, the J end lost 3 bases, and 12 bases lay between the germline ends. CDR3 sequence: CASSLAGSSFYEQYF. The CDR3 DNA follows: TGTGCCAGCAGCTTAGCCGGCAGTTCTTTCTACGAGCAGTACTTC.

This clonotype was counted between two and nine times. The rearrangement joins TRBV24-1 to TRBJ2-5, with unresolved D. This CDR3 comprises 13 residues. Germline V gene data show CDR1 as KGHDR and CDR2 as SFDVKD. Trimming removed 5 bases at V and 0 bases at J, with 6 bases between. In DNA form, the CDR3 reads TGTGCCACCAGTGTGACCAACCAAGAGACCCAGTACTTC. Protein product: CATSVTNQETQYF.